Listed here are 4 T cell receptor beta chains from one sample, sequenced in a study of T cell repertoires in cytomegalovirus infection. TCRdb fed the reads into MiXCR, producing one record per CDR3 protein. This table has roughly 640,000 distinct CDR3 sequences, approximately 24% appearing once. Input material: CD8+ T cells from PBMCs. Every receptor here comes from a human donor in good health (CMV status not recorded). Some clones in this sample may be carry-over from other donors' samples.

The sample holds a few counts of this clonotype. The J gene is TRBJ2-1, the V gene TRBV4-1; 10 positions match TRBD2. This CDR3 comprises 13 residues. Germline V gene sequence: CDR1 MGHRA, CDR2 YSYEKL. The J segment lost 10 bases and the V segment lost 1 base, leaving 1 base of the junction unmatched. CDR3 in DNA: TGCGCCAGCAGCCAAGCGGGACTAGCGGAGCAGTTCTTC. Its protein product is CASSQAGLAEQFF.

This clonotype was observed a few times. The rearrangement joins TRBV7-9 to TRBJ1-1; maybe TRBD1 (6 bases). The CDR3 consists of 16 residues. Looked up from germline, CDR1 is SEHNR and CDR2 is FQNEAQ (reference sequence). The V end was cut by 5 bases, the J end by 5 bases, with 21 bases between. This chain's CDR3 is CASSPTFRGFATEAFF. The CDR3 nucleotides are TGTGCCAGCAGCCCCACCTTCAGGGGATTTGCGACTGAAGCTTTCTTT.

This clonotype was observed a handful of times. In nucleotides, the CDR3 is TGTGCCAGCAGTTTTGGGGGCCTGTTGCACCCCACAACGTACAATGAGCAGTTCTTC. Amino acids: CASSFGGLLHPTTYNEQFF. V usage is TRBV12-3 or TRBV12-4 and J usage is TRBJ2-1, with D possibly TRBD1 on 6 matching bases. The CDR3 contains 19 residues. The V end was cut by 3 bases, the J end by 4 bases, with 25 bases between.

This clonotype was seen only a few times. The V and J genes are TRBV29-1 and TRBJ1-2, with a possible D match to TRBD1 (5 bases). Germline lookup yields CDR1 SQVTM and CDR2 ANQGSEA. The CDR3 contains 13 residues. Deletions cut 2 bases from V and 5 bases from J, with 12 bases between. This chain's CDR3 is CSVEIGAAYGYTF. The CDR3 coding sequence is TGCAGCGTTGAAATAGGGGCAGCTTATGGCTACACCTTC.